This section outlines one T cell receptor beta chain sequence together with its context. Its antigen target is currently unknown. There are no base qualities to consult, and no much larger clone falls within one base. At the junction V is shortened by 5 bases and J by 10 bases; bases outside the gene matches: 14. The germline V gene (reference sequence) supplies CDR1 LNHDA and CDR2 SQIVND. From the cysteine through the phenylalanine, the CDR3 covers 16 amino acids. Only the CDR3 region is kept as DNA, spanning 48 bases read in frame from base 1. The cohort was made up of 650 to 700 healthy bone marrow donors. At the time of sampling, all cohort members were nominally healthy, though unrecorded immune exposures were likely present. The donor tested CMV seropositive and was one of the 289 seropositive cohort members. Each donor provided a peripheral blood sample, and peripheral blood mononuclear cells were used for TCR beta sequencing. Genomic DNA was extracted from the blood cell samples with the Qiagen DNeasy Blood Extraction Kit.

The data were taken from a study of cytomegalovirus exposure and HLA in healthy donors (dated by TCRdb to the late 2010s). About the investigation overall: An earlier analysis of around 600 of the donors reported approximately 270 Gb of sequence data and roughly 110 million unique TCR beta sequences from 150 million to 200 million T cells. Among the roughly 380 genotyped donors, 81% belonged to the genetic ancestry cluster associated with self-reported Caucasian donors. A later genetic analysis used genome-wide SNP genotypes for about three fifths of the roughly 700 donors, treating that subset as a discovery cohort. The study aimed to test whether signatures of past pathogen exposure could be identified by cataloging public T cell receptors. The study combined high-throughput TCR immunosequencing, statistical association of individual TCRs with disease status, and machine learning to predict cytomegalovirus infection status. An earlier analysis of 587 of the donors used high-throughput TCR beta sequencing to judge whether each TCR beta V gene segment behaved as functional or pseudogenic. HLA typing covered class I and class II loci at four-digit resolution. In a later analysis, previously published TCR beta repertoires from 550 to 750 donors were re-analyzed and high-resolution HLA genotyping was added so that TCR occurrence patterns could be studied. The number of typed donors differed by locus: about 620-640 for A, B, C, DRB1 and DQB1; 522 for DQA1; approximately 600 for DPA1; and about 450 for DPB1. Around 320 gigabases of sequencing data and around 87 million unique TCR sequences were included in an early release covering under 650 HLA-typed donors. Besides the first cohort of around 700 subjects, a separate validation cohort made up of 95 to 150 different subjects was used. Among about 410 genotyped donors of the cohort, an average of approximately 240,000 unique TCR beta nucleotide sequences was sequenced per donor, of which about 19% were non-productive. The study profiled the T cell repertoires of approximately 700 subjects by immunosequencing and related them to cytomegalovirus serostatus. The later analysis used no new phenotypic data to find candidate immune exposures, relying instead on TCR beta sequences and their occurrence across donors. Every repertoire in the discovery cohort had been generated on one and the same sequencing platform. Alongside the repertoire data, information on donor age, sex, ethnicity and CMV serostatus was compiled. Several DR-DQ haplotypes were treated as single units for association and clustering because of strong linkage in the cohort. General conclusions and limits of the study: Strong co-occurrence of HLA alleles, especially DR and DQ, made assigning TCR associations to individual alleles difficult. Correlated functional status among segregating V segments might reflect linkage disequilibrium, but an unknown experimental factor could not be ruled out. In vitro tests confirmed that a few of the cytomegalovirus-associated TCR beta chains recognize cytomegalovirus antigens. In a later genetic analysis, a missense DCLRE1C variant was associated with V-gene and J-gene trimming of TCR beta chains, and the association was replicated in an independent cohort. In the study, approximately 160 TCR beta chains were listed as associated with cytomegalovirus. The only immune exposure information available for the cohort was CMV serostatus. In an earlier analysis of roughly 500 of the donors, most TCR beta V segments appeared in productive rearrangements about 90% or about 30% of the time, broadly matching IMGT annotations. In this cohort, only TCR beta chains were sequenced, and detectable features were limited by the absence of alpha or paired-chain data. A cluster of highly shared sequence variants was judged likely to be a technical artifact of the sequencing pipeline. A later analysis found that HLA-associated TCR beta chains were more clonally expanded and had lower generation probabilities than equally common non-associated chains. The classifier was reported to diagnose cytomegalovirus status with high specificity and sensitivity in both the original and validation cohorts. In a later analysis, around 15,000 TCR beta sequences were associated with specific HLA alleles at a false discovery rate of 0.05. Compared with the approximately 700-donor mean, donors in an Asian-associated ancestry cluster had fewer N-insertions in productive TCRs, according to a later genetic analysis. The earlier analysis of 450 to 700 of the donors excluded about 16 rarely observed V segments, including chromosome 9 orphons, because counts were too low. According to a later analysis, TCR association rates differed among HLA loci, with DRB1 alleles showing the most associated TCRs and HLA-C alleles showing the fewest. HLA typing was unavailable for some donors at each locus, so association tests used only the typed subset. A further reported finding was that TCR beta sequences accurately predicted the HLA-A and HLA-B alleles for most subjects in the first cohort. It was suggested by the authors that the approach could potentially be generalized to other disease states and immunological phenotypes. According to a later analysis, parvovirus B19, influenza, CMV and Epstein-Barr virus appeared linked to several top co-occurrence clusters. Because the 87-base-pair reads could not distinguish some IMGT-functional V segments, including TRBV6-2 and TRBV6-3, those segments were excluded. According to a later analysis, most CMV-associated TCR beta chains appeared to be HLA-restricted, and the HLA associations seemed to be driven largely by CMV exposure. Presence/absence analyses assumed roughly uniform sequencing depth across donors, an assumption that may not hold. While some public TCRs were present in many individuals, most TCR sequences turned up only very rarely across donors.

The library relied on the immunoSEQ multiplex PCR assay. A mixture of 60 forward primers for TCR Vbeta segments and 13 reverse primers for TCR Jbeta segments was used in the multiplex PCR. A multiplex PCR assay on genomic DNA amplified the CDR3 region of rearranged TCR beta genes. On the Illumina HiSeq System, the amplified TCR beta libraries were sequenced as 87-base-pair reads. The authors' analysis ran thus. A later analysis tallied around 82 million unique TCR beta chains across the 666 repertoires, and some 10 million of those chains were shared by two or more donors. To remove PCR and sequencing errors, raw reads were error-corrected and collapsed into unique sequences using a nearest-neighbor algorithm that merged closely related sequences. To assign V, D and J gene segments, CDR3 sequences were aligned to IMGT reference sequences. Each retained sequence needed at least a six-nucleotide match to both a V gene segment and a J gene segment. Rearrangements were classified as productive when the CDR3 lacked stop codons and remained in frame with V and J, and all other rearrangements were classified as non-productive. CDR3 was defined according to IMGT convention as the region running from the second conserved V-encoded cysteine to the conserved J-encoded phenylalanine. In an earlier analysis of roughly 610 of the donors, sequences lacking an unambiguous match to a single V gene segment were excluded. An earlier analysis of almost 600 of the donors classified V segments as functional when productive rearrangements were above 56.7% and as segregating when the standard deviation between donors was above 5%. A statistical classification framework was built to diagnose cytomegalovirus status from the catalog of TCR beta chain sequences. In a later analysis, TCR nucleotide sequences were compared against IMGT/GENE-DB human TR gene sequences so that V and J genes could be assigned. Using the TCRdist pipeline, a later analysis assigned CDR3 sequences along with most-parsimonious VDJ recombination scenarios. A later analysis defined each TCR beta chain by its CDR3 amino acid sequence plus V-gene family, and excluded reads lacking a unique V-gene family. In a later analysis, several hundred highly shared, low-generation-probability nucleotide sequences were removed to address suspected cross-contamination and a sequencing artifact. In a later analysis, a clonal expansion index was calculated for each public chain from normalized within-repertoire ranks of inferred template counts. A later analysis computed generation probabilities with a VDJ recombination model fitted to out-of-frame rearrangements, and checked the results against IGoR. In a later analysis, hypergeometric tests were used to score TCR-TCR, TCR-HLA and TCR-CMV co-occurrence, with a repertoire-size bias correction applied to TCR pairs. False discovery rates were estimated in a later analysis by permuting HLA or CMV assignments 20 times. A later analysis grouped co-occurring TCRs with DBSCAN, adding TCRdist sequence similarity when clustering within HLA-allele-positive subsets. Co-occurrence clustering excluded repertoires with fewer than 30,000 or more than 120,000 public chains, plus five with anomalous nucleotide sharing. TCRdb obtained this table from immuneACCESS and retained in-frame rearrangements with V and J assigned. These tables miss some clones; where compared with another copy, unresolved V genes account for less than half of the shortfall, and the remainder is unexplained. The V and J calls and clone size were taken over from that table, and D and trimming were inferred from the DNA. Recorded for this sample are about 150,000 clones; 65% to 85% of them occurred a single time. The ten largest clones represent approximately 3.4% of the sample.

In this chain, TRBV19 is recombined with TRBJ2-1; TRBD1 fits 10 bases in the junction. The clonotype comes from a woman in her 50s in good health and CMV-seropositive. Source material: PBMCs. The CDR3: CASSATPGQGIGEQFF. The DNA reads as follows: TGTGCCAGTAGTGCCACTCCGGGACAGGGGATTGGGGAGCAGTTCTTC.